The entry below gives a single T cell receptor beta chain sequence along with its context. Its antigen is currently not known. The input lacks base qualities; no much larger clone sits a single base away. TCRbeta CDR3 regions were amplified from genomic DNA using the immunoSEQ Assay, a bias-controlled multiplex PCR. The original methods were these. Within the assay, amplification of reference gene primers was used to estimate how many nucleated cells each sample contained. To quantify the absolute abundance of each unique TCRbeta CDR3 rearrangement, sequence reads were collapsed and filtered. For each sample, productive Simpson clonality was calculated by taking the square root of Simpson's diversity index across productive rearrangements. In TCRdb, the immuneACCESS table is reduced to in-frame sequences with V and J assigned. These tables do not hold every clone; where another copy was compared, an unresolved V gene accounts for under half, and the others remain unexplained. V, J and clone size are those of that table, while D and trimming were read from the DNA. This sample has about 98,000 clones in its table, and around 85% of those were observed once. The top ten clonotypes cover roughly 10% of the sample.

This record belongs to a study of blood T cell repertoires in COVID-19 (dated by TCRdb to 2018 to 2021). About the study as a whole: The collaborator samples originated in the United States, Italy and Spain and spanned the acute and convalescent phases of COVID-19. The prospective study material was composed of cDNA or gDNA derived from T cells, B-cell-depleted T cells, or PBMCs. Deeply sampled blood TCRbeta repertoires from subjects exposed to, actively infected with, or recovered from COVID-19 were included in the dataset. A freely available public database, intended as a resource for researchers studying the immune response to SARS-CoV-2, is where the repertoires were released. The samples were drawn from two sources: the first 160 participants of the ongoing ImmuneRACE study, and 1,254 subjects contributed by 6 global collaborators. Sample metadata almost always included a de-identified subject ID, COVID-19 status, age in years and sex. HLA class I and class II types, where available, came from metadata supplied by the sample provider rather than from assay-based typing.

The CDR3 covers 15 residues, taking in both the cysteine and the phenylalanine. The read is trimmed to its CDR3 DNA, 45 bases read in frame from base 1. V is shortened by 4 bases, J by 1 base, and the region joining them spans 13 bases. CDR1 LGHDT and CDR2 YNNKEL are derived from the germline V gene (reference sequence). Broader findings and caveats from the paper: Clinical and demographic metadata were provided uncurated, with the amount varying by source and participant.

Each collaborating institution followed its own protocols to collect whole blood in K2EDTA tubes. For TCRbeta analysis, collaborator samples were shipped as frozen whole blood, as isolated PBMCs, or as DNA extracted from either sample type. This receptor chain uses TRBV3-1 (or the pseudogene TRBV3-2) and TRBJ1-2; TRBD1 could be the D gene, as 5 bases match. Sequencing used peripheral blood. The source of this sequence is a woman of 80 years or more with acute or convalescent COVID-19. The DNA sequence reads TGTGCCAGCAGCCCTAACGGGGGGGGTAACTATGGCTACACCTTC. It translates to CASSPNGGGNYGYTF.